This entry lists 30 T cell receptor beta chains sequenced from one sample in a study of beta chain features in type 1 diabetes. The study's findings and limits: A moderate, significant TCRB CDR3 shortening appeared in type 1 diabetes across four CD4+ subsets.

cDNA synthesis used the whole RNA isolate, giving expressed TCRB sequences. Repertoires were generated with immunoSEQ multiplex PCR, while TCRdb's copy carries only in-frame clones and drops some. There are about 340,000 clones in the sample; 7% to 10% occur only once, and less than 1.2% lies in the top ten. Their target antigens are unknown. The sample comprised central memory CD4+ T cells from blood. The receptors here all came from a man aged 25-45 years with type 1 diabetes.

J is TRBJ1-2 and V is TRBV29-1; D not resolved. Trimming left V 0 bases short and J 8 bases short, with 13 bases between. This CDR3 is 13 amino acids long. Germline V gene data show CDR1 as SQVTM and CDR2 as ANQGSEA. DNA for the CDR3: TGCAGCGTTGAAGAGGCGCCCCTAGGCGGCTACACCTTC. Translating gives CSVEEAPLGGYTF.

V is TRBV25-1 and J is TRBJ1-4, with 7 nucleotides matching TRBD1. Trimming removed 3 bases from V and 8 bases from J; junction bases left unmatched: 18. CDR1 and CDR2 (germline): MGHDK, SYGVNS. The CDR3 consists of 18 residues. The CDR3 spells CASSDLPQRTGFAEKLFF. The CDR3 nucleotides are TGTGCCAGCAGTGACCTCCCTCAGAGGACAGGTTTTGCCGAAAAACTGTTTTTT.

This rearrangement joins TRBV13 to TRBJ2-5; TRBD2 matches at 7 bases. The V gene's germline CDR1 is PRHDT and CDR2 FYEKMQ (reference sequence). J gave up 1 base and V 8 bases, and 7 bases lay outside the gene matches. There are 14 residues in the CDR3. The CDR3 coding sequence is TGTGCCAGCTATCGCTCGGGGGGCCAAGAGACCCAGTACTTC. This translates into CASYRSGGQETQYF.

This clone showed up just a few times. CDR3: CASSVVGNANTGELFF. Written as DNA, the CDR3 is TGTGCCAGCAGCGTAGTTGGGAATGCGAACACCGGGGAGCTGTTTTTT. This chain connects TRBV9 to TRBJ2-2, with no clear D. The CDR3 is 16 residues long. Germline CDR1 and CDR2: SGDLS and YYNGEE. V was trimmed by 0 bases and J by 0 bases, leaving 9 bases between them.

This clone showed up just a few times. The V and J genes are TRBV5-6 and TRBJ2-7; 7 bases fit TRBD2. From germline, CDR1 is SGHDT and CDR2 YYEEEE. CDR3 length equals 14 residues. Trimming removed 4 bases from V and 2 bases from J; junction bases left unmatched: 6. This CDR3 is CASSMGRGTYEQYF. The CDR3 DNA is TGTGCCAGCAGCATGGGGAGGGGAACCTACGAGCAGTACTTC. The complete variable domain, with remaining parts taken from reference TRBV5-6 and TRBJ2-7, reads DAGVTQSPTHLIKTRGQQVTLRCSPKSGHDTVSWYQQALGQGPQFIFQYYEEEERQRGNFPDRFSGHQFPNYSSELNVNALLLGDSALYLCASSMGRGTYEQYFGPGTRLTVT.

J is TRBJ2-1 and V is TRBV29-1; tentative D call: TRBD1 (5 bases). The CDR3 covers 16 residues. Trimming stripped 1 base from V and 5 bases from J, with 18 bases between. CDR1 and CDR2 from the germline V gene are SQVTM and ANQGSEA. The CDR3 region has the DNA TGCAGCGTTGAAGTATTCGCCAGGGTGGGGAACAATGAGCAGTTCTTC. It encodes CSVEVFARVGNNEQFF.

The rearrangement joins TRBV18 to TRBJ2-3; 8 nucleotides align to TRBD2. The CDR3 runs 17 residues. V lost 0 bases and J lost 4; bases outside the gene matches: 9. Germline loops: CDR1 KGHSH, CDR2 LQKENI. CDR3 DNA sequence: TGTGCCAGCTCACCACCTAATAGCGGGGTGACCGCAGATACGCAGTATTTT. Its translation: CASSPPNSGVTADTQYF.

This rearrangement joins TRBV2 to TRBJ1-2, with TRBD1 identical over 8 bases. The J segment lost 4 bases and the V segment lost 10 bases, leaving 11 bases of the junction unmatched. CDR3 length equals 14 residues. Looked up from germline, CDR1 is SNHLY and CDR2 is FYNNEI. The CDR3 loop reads CATIGQGVGYGYTF. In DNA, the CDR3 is TGTGCCACCATCGGACAGGGCGTGGGCTATGGCTACACCTTC.

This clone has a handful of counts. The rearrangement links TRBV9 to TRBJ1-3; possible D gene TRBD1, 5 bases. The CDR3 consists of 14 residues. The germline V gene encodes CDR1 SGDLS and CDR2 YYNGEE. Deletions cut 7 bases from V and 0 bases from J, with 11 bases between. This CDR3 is CASGPGFSGNTIYF. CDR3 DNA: TGTGCCAGCGGCCCAGGGTTCTCTGGAAACACCATATATTTT.

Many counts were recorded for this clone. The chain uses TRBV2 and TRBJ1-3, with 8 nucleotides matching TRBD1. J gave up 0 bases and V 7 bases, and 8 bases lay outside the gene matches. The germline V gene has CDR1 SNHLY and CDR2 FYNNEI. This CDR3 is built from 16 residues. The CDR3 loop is CASTMGQVSSGNTIYF. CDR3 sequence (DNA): TGTGCCAGCACCATGGGACAGGTCAGCTCTGGAAACACCATATATTTT.

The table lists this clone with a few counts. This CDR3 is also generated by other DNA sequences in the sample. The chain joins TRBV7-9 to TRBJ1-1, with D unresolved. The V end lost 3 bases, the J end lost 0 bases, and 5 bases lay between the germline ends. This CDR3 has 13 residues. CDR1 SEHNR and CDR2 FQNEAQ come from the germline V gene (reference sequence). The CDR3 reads CASSLVLNTEAFF. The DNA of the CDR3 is TGTGCCAGCAGCTTGGTTTTGAACACTGAAGCTTTCTTT.

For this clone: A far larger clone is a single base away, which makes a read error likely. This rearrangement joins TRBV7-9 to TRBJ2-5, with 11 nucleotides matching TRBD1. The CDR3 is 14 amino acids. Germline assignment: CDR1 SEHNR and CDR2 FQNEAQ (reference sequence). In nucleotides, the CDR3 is TGCGCCAGCAGCCAAGGACAGGGGGCGGAGACCCAGTACTTC. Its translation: CASSQGQGAETQYF.

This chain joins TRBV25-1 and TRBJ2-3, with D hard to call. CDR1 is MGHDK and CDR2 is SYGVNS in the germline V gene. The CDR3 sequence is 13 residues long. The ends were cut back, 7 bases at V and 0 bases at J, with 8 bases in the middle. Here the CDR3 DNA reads TGTGCCAGCAAACAAGCCAGCACAGATACGCAGTATTTT. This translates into CASKQASTDTQYF.

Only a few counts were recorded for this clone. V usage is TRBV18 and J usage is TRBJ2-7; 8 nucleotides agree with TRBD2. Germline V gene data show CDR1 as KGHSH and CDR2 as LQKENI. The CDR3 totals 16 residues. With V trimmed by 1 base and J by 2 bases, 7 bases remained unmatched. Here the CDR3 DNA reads TGTGCCAGCTCACCACGAGGCGGGGGGCAGACCTACGAGCAGTACTTC. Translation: CASSPRGGGQTYEQYF.

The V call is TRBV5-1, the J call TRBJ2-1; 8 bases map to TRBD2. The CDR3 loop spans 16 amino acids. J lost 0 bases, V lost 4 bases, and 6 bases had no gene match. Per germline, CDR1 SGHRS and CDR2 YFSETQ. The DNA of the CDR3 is TGCGCCAGCAGCAAACTAGCGGCGAGCTCCTACAATGAGCAGTTCTTC. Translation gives CASSKLAASSYNEQFF.

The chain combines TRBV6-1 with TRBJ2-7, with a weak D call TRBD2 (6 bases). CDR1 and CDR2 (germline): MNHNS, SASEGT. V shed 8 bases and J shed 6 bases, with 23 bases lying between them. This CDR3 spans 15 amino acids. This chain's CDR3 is CASELGGADDREQYF. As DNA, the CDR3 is TGTGCCAGCGAACTAGGAGGGGCCGATGATCGCGAGCAGTACTTC.

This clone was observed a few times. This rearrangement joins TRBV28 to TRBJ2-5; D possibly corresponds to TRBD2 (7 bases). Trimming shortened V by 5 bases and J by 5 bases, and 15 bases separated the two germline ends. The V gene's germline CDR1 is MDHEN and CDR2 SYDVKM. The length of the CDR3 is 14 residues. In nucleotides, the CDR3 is TGTGCCAGCAGTCCTGGCGGGGGCGAGGAGACCCAGTACTTC. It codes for CASSPGGGEETQYF. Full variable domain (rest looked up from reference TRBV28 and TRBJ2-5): DVKVTQSSRYLVKRTGEKVFLECVQDMDHENMFWYRQDPGLGLRLIYFSYDVKMKEKGDIPEGYSVSREKKERFSLILESASTNQTSMYLCASSPGGGEETQYFGPGTRLLVL.

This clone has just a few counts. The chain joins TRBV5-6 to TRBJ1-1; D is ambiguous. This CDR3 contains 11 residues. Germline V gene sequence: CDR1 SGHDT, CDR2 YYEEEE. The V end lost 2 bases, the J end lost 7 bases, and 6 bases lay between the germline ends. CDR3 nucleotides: TGTGCCAGCAGCTTTAACCTTGAAGCTTTCTTT. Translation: CASSFNLEAFF.

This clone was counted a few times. This CDR3 reads CATSSGTGLLNTEAFF. The CDR3 DNA reads TGTGCCACCAGCAGTGGCACCGGGCTTTTGAACACTGAAGCTTTCTTT. The V call is TRBV15, the J call TRBJ1-1; D call uncertain. The V and J ends lost 3 bases and 0 bases respectively, with 14 bases between them. Looked up from germline, CDR1 is LNHNV and CDR2 is YYDKDF (reference sequence). The CDR3 extends over 16 amino acids.

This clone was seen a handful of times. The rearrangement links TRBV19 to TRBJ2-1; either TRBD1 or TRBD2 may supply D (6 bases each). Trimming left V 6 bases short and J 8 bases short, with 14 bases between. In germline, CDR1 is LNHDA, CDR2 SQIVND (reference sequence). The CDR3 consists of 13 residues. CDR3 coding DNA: TGTGCCAGTAGCGACACGAGGGGGGATGAGCAGTTCTTC. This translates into CASSDTRGDEQFF.

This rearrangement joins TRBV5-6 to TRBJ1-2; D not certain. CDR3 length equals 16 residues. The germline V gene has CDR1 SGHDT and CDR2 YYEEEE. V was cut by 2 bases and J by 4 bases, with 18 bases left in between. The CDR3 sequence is CASSFRSVSSSYGYTF. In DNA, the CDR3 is TGTGCCAGCAGCTTTCGCTCCGTCAGCAGCTCCTATGGCTACACCTTC. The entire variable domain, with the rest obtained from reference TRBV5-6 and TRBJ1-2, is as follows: DAGVTQSPTHLIKTRGQQVTLRCSPKSGHDTVSWYQQALGQGPQFIFQYYEEEERQRGNFPDRFSGHQFPNYSSELNVNALLLGDSALYLCASSFRSVSSSYGYTFGSGTRLTVV.

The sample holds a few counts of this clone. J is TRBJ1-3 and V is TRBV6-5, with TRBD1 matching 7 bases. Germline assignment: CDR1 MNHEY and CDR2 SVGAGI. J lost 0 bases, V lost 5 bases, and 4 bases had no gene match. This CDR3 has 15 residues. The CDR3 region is CASSGRDSSGNTIYF. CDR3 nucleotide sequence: TGTGCCAGCAGTGGGCGGGACAGCTCTGGAAACACCATATATTTT.

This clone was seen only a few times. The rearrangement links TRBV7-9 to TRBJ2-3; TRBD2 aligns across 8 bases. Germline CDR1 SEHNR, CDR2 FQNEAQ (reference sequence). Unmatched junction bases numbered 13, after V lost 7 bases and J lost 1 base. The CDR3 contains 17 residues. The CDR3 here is CASTNRGGVEGTDTQYF. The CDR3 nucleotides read TGTGCCAGCACCAACCGGGGGGGCGTCGAGGGCACAGATACGCAGTATTTT.

Written as DNA, the CDR3 is TGTGCCAGTAGTAGGACACCGGGGAGCAATCAGCCCCAGCATTTT. Residues: CASSRTPGSNQPQHF. The rearrangement links TRBV19 to TRBJ1-5, with D possibly matching TRBD1 (5 bases). This CDR3 is 15 amino acids long. Between the trimmed V and J ends, which lost 4 bases and 1 base, there was a span of 11 bases. From germline, CDR1 is LNHDA and CDR2 SQIVND (reference sequence). Combining the CDR3 with reference TRBV19 and TRBJ1-5 gives the whole variable domain DGGITQSPKYLFRKEGQNVTLSCEQNLNHDAMYWYRQDPGQGLRLIYYSQIVNDFQKGDIAEGYSVSREKKESFPLTVTSAQKNPTAFYLCASSRTPGSNQPQHFGDGTRLSIL.

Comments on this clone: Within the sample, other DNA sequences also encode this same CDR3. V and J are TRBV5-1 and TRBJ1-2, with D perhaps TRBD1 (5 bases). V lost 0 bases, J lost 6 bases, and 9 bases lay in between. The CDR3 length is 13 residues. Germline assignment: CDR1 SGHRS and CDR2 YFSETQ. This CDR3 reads CASSLVGADGYTF. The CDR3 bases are TGCGCCAGCAGCTTGGTAGGGGCGGATGGCTACACCTTC.

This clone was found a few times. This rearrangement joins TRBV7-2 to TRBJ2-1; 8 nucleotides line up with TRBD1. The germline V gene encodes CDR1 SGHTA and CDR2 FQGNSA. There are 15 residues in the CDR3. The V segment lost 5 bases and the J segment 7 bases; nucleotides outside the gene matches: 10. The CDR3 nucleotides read TGTGCCAGCAGCCTGGGGACAGGAGATCCGAATGAGCAGTTCTTC. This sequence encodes CASSLGTGDPNEQFF.

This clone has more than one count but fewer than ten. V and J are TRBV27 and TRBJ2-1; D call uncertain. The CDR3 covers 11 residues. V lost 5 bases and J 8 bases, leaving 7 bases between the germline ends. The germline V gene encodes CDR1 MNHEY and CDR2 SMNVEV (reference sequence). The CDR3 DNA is TGTGCCAGCAGTCAGATGCATGAGCAGTTCTTC. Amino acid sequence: CASSQMHEQFF.

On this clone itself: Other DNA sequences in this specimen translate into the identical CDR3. DNA for the CDR3: TGTGCCAGCAGCCGGGACAGGGGGAACGAGCAGTACTTC. Protein sequence: CASSRDRGNEQYF. The chain is built from TRBV7-2 and TRBJ2-7; TRBD1 aligns across 11 bases. After removal of 5 bases from V and 5 bases from J, the junction contained 2 bases not matched to a gene. Germline CDR1 and CDR2: SGHTA and FQGNSA. The CDR3 covers 13 residues.

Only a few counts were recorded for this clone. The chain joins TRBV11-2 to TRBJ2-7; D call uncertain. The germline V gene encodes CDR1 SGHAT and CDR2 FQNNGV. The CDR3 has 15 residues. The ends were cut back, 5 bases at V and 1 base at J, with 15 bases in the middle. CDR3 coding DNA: TGTGCCAGCAGCCTCGCCCCAACACGTTCCTACGAGCAGTACTTC. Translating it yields CASSLAPTRSYEQYF.

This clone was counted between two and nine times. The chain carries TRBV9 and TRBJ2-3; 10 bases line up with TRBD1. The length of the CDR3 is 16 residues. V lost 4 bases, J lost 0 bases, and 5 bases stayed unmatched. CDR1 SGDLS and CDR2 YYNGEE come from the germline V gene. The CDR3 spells CASSSRQGASTDTQYF. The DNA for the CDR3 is TGTGCCAGCAGCTCGCGACAGGGGGCTAGCACAGATACGCAGTATTTT.